The 30 T cell receptor beta chains below come from one sample, sequenced in a study of cytomegalovirus exposure and HLA in healthy donors. A multiplex PCR was run with 60 Vbeta primers and 13 Jbeta primers. TCRdb keeps only in-frame clones here, not all; method: immunoSEQ multiplex PCR. The sample gives roughly 110,000 clones, about 79% of which show up once; 2% to 2.5% is in the top ten. The sequenced sample consisted of PBMCs. These receptors all stem from a human donor in good health.

For this clone: Germline is not matched at one junction end, which may reflect a read error. The chain employs TRBV7-7 and TRBJ2-5, with 7 bases identical to TRBD1. Germline CDR1 is SSHAT and CDR2 is FNYEAQ (reference sequence). This CDR3 comprises 13 residues. Written as DNA, the CDR3 is TGTGCTAGCAGCCCCAGGGGGTGGGAGACCCAGTACTTC. Encoded protein: CASSPRGWETQYF.

This chain connects TRBV7-9 to TRBJ2-3; TRBD2 agrees at 8 bases. With 7 bases clipped from V and 0 bases from J, the junction kept 6 bases outside the gene matches. CDR1 is SEHNR, CDR2 FQNEAQ, per germline (reference sequence). This CDR3 comprises 15 residues. In DNA, the CDR3 is TGTGCCAGCAAAATCGGCGGGGGGAGCACAGATACGCAGTATTTT. It is translated as CASKIGGGSTDTQYF.

This clone was detected once. The chain combines TRBV27 with TRBJ2-4; TRBD1 might be the D (5 bases). This CDR3 has 14 amino acids. V was trimmed by 3 bases and J by 0 bases, leaving 6 bases between them. In germline, CDR1 is MNHEY, CDR2 SMNVEV (reference sequence). The CDR3: CASSLGLAKNIQYF. The DNA of the CDR3 is TGTGCCAGCAGTTTGGGGCTAGCCAAAAACATTCAGTACTTC.

The CDR3 region is CASSFDGRISTGELFF. CDR3 bases: TGTGCCAGCAGCTTTGACGGGAGGATCTCCACCGGGGAGCTGTTTTTT. The chain combines TRBV7-2 with TRBJ2-2; TRBD2 agrees at 7 bases. V shed 3 bases and J 4 bases; nucleotides not matched to a gene: 8. This CDR3 is 16 amino acids long. Germline-derived CDR1 and CDR2 are SGHTA and FQGNSA.

The rearrangement links TRBV28 to TRBJ1-2; D gene unclear. This CDR3 has 13 amino acids. V lost 6 bases and J 2 bases, leaving 10 bases between the germline ends. The germline V gene has CDR1 MDHEN and CDR2 SYDVKM. The CDR3 is CASSAGINYGYTF. The CDR3 DNA reads TGTGCCAGCAGCGCAGGAATCAACTATGGCTACACCTTC.

The chain recombines TRBV7-2 with TRBJ2-7; D is possibly TRBD1 (6 bases). Germline loops: CDR1 SGHTA, CDR2 FQGNSA. The CDR3 consists of 13 residues. Trimming removed 5 bases at V and 3 bases at J, with 11 bases between. CDR3 nucleotide sequence: TGTGCCAGCAGCCTTCAGGGGAACTACGAGCAGTACTTC. Amino acids: CASSLQGNYEQYF.

V and J are TRBV19 and TRBJ1-5; weak D call: TRBD1 (6 bases). V gave up 6 bases and J gave up 0 bases, with 15 bases separating them. The CDR3 sequence is 16 residues long. Germline values: CDR1 LNHDA, CDR2 SQIVND (reference sequence). The DNA of the CDR3 is TGTGCCAGTAGGCGTTCCAGGGGATATAGCAATCAGCCCCAGCATTTT. Its translation is CASRRSRGYSNQPQHF.

V is TRBV28 and J is TRBJ1-4, with a weak D call TRBD1 (5 bases). The CDR3 covers 13 residues. The germline V gene encodes CDR1 MDHEN and CDR2 SYDVKM. V was clipped by 8 bases and J by 3 bases, with 10 bases between them. This CDR3 is CASRGVPNEKLFF. The CDR3 DNA reads TGTGCCAGCCGGGGGGTACCTAATGAAAAACTGTTTTTT.

The chain is built from TRBV28 and TRBJ2-1, with 11 positions matching TRBD2. The ends lost 4 bases at V and 7 bases at J; junction bases unmatched: 9. The germline gives CDR1 MDHEN, CDR2 SYDVKM. This CDR3 comprises 16 residues. CDR3 sequence: CASSSPTSGSTNEQFF. The CDR3, as DNA: TGTGCCAGCAGTTCCCCCACTAGCGGGAGTACGAATGAGCAGTTCTTC.

The chain has TRBV2 and TRBJ2-5, with TRBD1 identical over 10 bases. The germline CDR1 and CDR2 sequences are SNHLY and FYNNEI. This CDR3 has 15 amino acids. Trimming cost V 6 bases and J 1 base; bases outside gene matches: 5. CDR3 in amino acids: CASRRQGAPQETQYF. Written as DNA, the CDR3 is TGTGCCAGCAGAAGACAGGGGGCTCCCCAAGAGACCCAGTACTTC.

The CDR3 loop reads CASSWWDRDSGELFF. The CDR3 nucleotides are TGCGCCAGCAGCTGGTGGGACAGGGATTCAGGGGAGCTGTTTTTT. The J gene is TRBJ2-2, the V gene TRBV5-1; the match to TRBD1 covers 9 bases. J gave up 8 bases and V 3 bases, and 8 bases lay outside the gene matches. This CDR3 spans 15 amino acids. CDR1 SGHRS and CDR2 YFSETQ come from the germline V gene.

The V call is TRBV5-1, the J call TRBJ1-2, with D hard to call. With 0 bases removed from V and 8 bases from J, the gap between germline ends came to 11 bases. Germline V lookup: CDR1 SGHRS, CDR2 YFSETQ. This CDR3 is built from 13 residues. CDR3 protein: CASSLVTKIGYTF. The CDR3 bases are TGCGCCAGCAGCTTGGTCACTAAGATAGGCTACACCTTC. Using reference TRBV5-1 and TRBJ1-2 for the parts outside the CDR3, the full variable domain is KAGVTQTPRYLIKTRGQQVTLSCSPISGHRSVSWYQQTPGQGLQFLFEYFSETQRNKGNFPGRFSGRQFSNSRSEMNVSTLELGDSALYLCASSLVTKIGYTFGSGTRLTVV.

The J gene is TRBJ2-1, the V gene TRBV7-8; no clear D. From germline, CDR1 is SGHVS and CDR2 FQNEAQ. Trimming removed 1 base at V and 6 bases at J, with 16 bases between. The CDR3 has 16 residues. CDR3 in amino acids: CASSLGEVTRFNEQFF. The DNA for the CDR3 is TGTGCCAGCAGCTTAGGCGAGGTAACCCGTTTCAATGAGCAGTTCTTC.

The chain links TRBV27 to TRBJ2-6; maybe TRBD2 (6 bases). With 8 bases removed from V and 3 bases from J, the gap between germline ends came to 11 bases. This CDR3 comprises 14 residues. Germline loops: CDR1 MNHEY, CDR2 SMNVEV (reference sequence). CDR3 nucleotides: TGTGCCAGCGGAGGGTCTCTTGGGGCCAACGTCCTGACTTTC. Its translation: CASGGSLGANVLTF. Full variable domain (remainder filled in from reference TRBV27 and TRBJ2-6): EAQVTQNPRYLITVTGKKLTVTCSQNMNHEYMSWYRQDPGLGLRQIYYSMNVEVTDKGDVPEGYKVSRKEKRNFPLILESPSPNQTSLYFCASGGSLGANVLTFGAGSRLTVL.

The V gene is TRBV7-2, the J gene TRBJ2-6; a weak D match, TRBD1 (6 bases). The CDR3 has 19 residues. The ends were cut back, 1 base at V and 0 bases at J, with 16 bases in the middle. The germline V gene encodes CDR1 SGHTA and CDR2 FQGNSA. The CDR3 DNA reads as TGTGCCAGCAGCTTAGTGGGGGCACCCTTCAGCTCTGGGGCCAACGTCCTGACTTTC. It translates to CASSLVGAPFSSGANVLTF.

Only a few counts were recorded for this clone. The chain couples TRBV27 to TRBJ1-5; D ambiguous. The CDR3 is 13 amino acids. In germline, CDR1 is MNHEY, CDR2 SMNVEV (reference sequence). V gave up 8 bases and J gave up 1 base, with 9 bases separating them. The CDR3 loop reads CASSRVSNQPQHF. The DNA for the CDR3 is TGTGCCAGCTCGAGGGTGAGCAATCAGCCCCAGCATTTT.

V and J are TRBV4-1 and TRBJ2-7, with TRBD2 identical over 11 bases. V dropped 3 bases and J dropped 3; count of bases not matched to a gene: 1. Germline V gene sequence: CDR1 MGHRA, CDR2 YSYEKL. This CDR3 region has 14 residues. In DNA, the CDR3 is TGCGCCAGCAGCCACGGGACTAGCGGCTACGAGCAGTACTTC. Amino acid sequence: CASSHGTSGYEQYF.

The chain combines TRBV5-1 with TRBJ2-2, with D perhaps matching TRBD1 (7 bases). V was pared by 4 bases and J by 5 bases, with 15 bases between. The CDR3 spans 15 residues. Germline lookup yields CDR1 SGHRS and CDR2 YFSETQ. CDR3 in amino acids: CASSPRTGGTGELFF. Here the CDR3 DNA reads TGCGCCAGCAGCCCAAGGACAGGAGGGACCGGGGAGCTGTTTTTT.

V and J are TRBV14 and TRBJ2-7; 7 bases fit TRBD2. Germline-derived CDR1 and CDR2 are SGHDN and FVKESK. This CDR3 region has 14 residues. The CDR3 bases are TGTGCCAGCAGCCAGAAAGGGGCCATGGCGGGAGTTCAAGTC. Its translation: CASSQKGAMAGVQV.

This clone turned up a few times. The V gene is TRBV7-3, the J gene TRBJ1-1; 10 positions agree with TRBD1. J was trimmed by 5 bases and V by 5 bases; bases with no gene match: 8. Germline CDR1 and CDR2: SGHTA and FQGTGA. This CDR3 is built from 15 residues. The CDR3 protein is CASSPGQGKRTEAFF. CDR3 in DNA: TGTGCCAGCAGCCCGGGACAGGGGAAGAGAACTGAAGCTTTCTTT.

The genes are TRBV7-2 and TRBJ2-7, with D unresolved. The length of the CDR3 is 15 residues. Per the germline V gene, CDR1 is SGHTA and CDR2 is FQGNSA. V gave up 1 base and J gave up 0 bases, with 10 bases separating them. The CDR3 DNA reads TGTGCCAGCAGCTTAGACGGTACGAGCTCCTACGAGCAGTACTTC. Amino acid sequence: CASSLDGTSSYEQYF.

V usage is TRBV18 and J usage is TRBJ1-5; tentatively, D is TRBD1 (6 bases). This CDR3 comprises 14 residues. CDR1 is KGHSH and CDR2 is LQKENI in the germline V gene. The V end was cut by 6 bases, the J end by 4 bases, with 13 bases between. The CDR3 nucleotides read TGTGCCAGCTCTTGGGACACCTTGAATCAGCCCCAGCATTTT. Its translation is CASSWDTLNQPQHF. Based on the CDR3 plus reference TRBV18 and TRBJ1-5, the full variable domain is NAGVMQNPRHLVRRRGQEARLRCSPMKGHSHVYWYRQLPEEGLKFMVYLQKENIIDESGMPKERFSAEFPKEGPSILRIQQVVRGDSAAYFCASSWDTLNQPQHFGDGTRLSIL.

The rearrangement joins TRBV6-5 to TRBJ1-1; 8 positions agree with TRBD1. The CDR3 runs 14 residues. After removal of 6 bases from V and 4 bases from J, the junction contained 7 bases not matched to a gene. Germline V gives CDR1 MNHEY, CDR2 SVGAGI. CDR3 region: CASSLGQGRTEAFF. As DNA, the CDR3 is TGTGCCAGCAGCTTAGGACAGGGCCGCACTGAAGCTTTCTTT.

The V and J genes are TRBV7-2 and TRBJ2-1; 9 bases align to TRBD1. This CDR3 is 15 amino acids long. Germline CDR1 SGHTA, CDR2 FQGNSA. The V and J ends lost 5 bases and 5 bases, in that order; junction bases with no gene match: 7. In nucleotides, the CDR3 is TGTGCCAGCAGCCTACAGGGGGCTTTGGACAATGAGCAGTTCTTC. It translates to CASSLQGALDNEQFF.

The V call is TRBV7-9, the J call TRBJ2-3, with 8 bases that match TRBD1. CDR3 length: 16 residues. Germline V CDR1 and CDR2: SEHNR, FQNEAQ (reference sequence). V gave up 5 bases and J gave up 8 bases; unmatched junction bases: 15. The CDR3 coding sequence is TGTGCCAGCAGCCAAAGCCGCAGGGGGCTAGAGGTTACGCAGTATTTT. As protein: CASSQSRRGLEVTQYF.

The chain combines TRBV30 with TRBJ1-5, with 7 nucleotides matching TRBD1. Germline loops: CDR1 GTSNPN, CDR2 SVGIG (reference sequence). This CDR3 is built from 17 residues. Trimming removed 0 bases from V and 0 bases from J; junction bases left unmatched: 8. The CDR3 sequence: CAWSVRVTGVSNQPQHF. The CDR3 DNA is TGTGCCTGGAGTGTACGTGTTACAGGGGTTAGCAATCAGCCCCAGCATTTT.

This clone was observed at least ten times. V gene TRBV6-1 combines with J gene TRBJ1-5, with TRBD1 as a possible D gene (5 bases). The V and J ends lost 2 bases and 0 bases respectively, with 5 bases between them. CDR1 and CDR2 from the germline V gene are MNHNS and SASEGT. CDR3 length equals 14 residues. CDR3 nucleotides: TGTGCCAGCAGTGAACAGGGTAGCAATCAGCCCCAGCATTTT. Translating it yields CASSEQGSNQPQHF.

The genes are TRBV9 and TRBJ2-3; D perhaps matches TRBD2 (5 bases). Trimming pared 3 bases from V and 1 base from J, leaving 15 bases between. There are 16 residues in the CDR3. Germline V CDR1 and CDR2: SGDLS, YYNGEE. CDR3 coding DNA: TGTGCCAGCAGCGGACCCCCCAAGAGGGGCACAGATACGCAGTATTTT. This encodes CASSGPPKRGTDTQYF.

The chain uses TRBV5-1 and TRBJ2-3, with 9 bases fitting TRBD2. Germline CDR1 reads SGHRS; CDR2 reads YFSETQ. Germline trimming cut 4 bases from V and 6 bases from J; bases unmatched to any gene: 15. CDR3 size: 17 residues. The CDR3 nucleotides read TGCGCCAGCAGCCCGTTAACCCTAGCGGGGTTCACGGATACGCAGTATTTT. As protein: CASSPLTLAGFTDTQYF.

The chain joins TRBV5-5 to TRBJ1-3; D may be TRBD1 (6 bases). Germline V gives CDR1 SGHKS, CDR2 YYEKEE (reference sequence). CDR3 length equals 14 residues. Trimming removed 5 bases at V and 1 base at J, with 10 bases between. CDR3 bases: TGTGCCAGCAGACTCACAGGGTCTGGAAACACCATATATTTT. Translated: CASRLTGSGNTIYF.